These 19 T cell receptor beta chains came from one sample sequenced in a study of cytomegalovirus exposure and HLA in healthy donors. In the PCR, 60 Vbeta and 13 Jbeta primers were used. The repertoire was sequenced with immunoSEQ multiplex PCR; TCRdb's copy has only in-frame clones and lacks some. The table has fewer than 300,000 clones, 80% to 90% seen once. Source material: PBMCs. These receptors were taken from a man in his forties in good health and CMV-seropositive.

The chain couples TRBV7-3 to TRBJ2-1, with 7 bases that match TRBD1. With 2 bases clipped from V and 0 bases from J, the junction kept 7 bases outside the gene matches. The CDR3 sequence is 17 residues long. Germline loops: CDR1 SGHTA, CDR2 FQGTGA. The CDR3 nucleotides are TGTGCCAGCAGCTTAGGTCCCCCAGGGGGCTCCTACAATGAGCAGTTCTTC. Translated: CASSLGPPGGSYNEQFF.

This chain connects TRBV5-6 to TRBJ2-2, with 10 bases identical to TRBD1. The CDR3 covers 15 residues. In germline, CDR1 is SGHDT, CDR2 YYEEEE. Trimming cost V 2 bases and J 3 bases; bases outside gene matches: 1. The CDR3 loop is CASSFGQGDTGELFF. CDR3 sequence (DNA): TGTGCCAGCAGCTTTGGACAGGGGGACACCGGGGAGCTGTTTTTT.

The CDR3 is CASSDPGQDRAYEQYF. The CDR3, as DNA: TGTGCCAGCAGTGACCCCGGTCAGGACAGGGCCTACGAGCAGTACTTC. This chain uses TRBV6-4 with TRBJ2-7, with 8 bases matching TRBD1. Germline-derived CDR1 and CDR2 are MRHNA and SNTAGT. The junction had 8 bases not matched to a gene; V was cut back by 2 bases and J by 2 bases. The length of the CDR3 is 16 residues.

The chain couples TRBV28 to TRBJ2-5; TRBD2 matches at 9 bases. V lost 2 bases and J lost 4; bases outside the gene matches: 5. CDR3 size: 15 residues. The germline V gene encodes CDR1 MDHEN and CDR2 SYDVKM. The CDR3: CASSLRLAGLETQYF. The CDR3 DNA reads TGTGCCAGCAGTTTAAGGCTAGCGGGACTAGAGACCCAGTACTTC.

The DNA for the CDR3 is TGTGCCAGCAGCTCGGACAGGGGGGGGTACAATGAGCAGTTCTTC. Encoded protein: CASSSDRGGYNEQFF. The gene calls are TRBV5-4 and TRBJ2-1; 10 nucleotides match TRBD1. Per the germline V gene, CDR1 is SGHNT and CDR2 is YYREEE (reference sequence). J gave up 4 bases and V 3 bases, and 4 bases lay outside the gene matches. The CDR3 is made up of 15 amino acids.

The chain links TRBV4-1 to TRBJ2-1, with TRBD2 identical over 10 bases. CDR1 is MGHRA and CDR2 is YSYEKL in the germline V gene. The CDR3 spans 16 residues. V gave up 4 bases and J gave up 8 bases; unmatched junction bases: 11. This CDR3 reads CASSRFSGRRDDEQFF. The CDR3 bases are TGCGCCAGCAGCCGCTTTAGCGGGAGGAGGGACGATGAGCAGTTCTTC.

The gene calls are TRBV2 and TRBJ1-2; D unresolved. Germline V lookup: CDR1 SNHLY, CDR2 FYNNEI. The CDR3 sequence is 14 residues long. Trimming stripped 3 bases from V and 1 base from J, with 9 bases between. The CDR3 DNA follows: TGTGCCAGCAGTGAGGAGACTTTTAACTATGGCTACACCTTC. Residues: CASSEETFNYGYTF.

V usage is TRBV5-1 and J usage is TRBJ2-3, with 7 positions matching TRBD2. The trim removed 0 bases at V and 5 bases at J, leaving 0 bases unmatched. The CDR3 totals 13 residues. Germline V gene lookup returns CDR1 SGHRS and CDR2 YFSETQ. In DNA, the CDR3 is TGCGCCAGCAGCTTGGCGGGGGGAGATACGCAGTATTTT. Encoded protein: CASSLAGGDTQYF.

The V call is TRBV9, the J call TRBJ2-2, with 8 bases matching TRBD2. Germline-derived CDR1 and CDR2 are SGDLS and YYNGEE. After removal of 4 bases from V and 7 bases from J, the junction contained 15 bases not matched to a gene. The CDR3 is 17 residues long. The CDR3 nucleotides read TGTGCCAGCAGCTCCCGGGGGCGGCGGGAGGATGGCGGGGAGCTGTTTTTT. As protein: CASSSRGRREDGGELFF.

The chain uses TRBV29-1 and TRBJ1-2, with TRBD1 matching 11 bases. V was pared by 3 bases and J by 2 bases, with 2 bases of the junction left unmatched. The germline CDR1 and CDR2 sequences are SQVTM and ANQGSEA. The CDR3 runs 14 residues. The CDR3 protein is CSVDWTGGNYGYTF. The CDR3 region has the DNA TGCAGCGTTGACTGGACAGGGGGCAACTATGGCTACACCTTC.

This clone has just one count. V is TRBV14 and J is TRBJ2-1, with TRBD2 matching 7 bases. The germline CDR1 and CDR2 sequences are SGHDN and FVKESK. After removal of 1 base from V and 8 bases from J, the junction contained 8 bases not matched to a gene. The CDR3 contains 15 residues. The CDR3 sequence: CASSQGVASGYEQFF. CDR3 nucleotide sequence: TGTGCCAGCAGCCAAGGGGTGGCTAGCGGTTATGAGCAGTTCTTC.

Only one count was recorded for this clone. J is TRBJ2-1 and V is TRBV2; D not certain. CDR3 size: 14 residues. V was clipped by 5 bases and J by 7 bases, with 15 bases between them. Germline CDR1 and CDR2: SNHLY and FYNNEI. CDR3 sequence (DNA): TGTGCCAGCAGTCCCCTTCGAGGAGCAAATGAGCAGTTCTTC. This gives the protein CASSPLRGANEQFF.

This chain connects TRBV5-5 to TRBJ2-1; D remains ambiguous. Germline CDR1 is SGHKS and CDR2 is YYEKEE (reference sequence). This CDR3 spans 12 amino acids. V was shortened by 0 bases and J by 10 bases, with 8 bases between the two germline ends. The CDR3: CASSLAGGEQFF. DNA of the CDR3: TGTGCCAGCAGCTTGGCCGGCGGAGAGCAGTTCTTC.

The V call is TRBV19, the J call TRBJ1-5; D unclear. There are 12 residues in the CDR3. CDR1 and CDR2 from the germline V gene are LNHDA and SQIVND (reference sequence). Trimming cost V 5 bases and J 5 bases, with 7 bases left between them. For the CDR3, the DNA is TGTGCCAGTAGTTTCGGGGATCAGCCCCAGCATTTT. This sequence encodes CASSFGDQPQHF.

CDR3 bases: TGTGCCATCAGTGAAGGGAGCGGGAGCGGGGAGACCCAGTACTTC. The encoded protein is CAISEGSGSGETQYF. This chain links TRBV10-3 with TRBJ2-5; 8 nucleotides agree with TRBD2. Germline V CDR1 and CDR2: ENHRY, SYGVKD. The J segment lost 5 bases and the V segment lost 3 bases, leaving 8 bases of the junction unmatched. The CDR3 covers 15 residues.

V is TRBV27 and J is TRBJ1-5; tentative D call: TRBD1 (5 bases). Germline loops: CDR1 MNHEY, CDR2 SMNVEV (reference sequence). The V end was cut by 5 bases, the J end by 6 bases, with 11 bases between. The CDR3 contains 13 residues. This CDR3 reads CASSLARGQPQHF. The CDR3 DNA is TGTGCCAGCAGTCTTGCAAGGGGTCAGCCCCAGCATTTT.

The chain carries TRBV5-1 and TRBJ2-7; D is possibly TRBD2 (6 bases). V gave up 5 bases and J gave up 5 bases, with 20 bases separating them. The V gene's germline CDR1 is SGHRS and CDR2 YFSETQ. The CDR3 sequence is 15 residues long. CDR3: CASSYGTPGENEQYF. CDR3 DNA: TGCGCCAGCAGTTATGGGACCCCGGGAGAGAACGAGCAGTACTTC.

This rearrangement joins TRBV19 to TRBJ2-1, with 7 bases identical to TRBD1. Losses at the gene ends were 4 bases for V and 7 bases for J; bases not matched to a gene: 13. Per germline, CDR1 LNHDA and CDR2 SQIVND (reference sequence). The CDR3 consists of 16 residues. CDR3 loop: CASSTLGQVVGNEQFF. CDR3 DNA sequence: TGTGCCAGTAGTACCCTCGGACAGGTTGTTGGTAATGAGCAGTTCTTC.

This clone was detected only once. The chain uses TRBV28 and TRBJ2-7, with 7 bases that match TRBD2. The CDR3 totals 15 residues. V gave up 5 bases and J gave up 2 bases; unmatched junction bases: 9. The germline V gene has CDR1 MDHEN and CDR2 SYDVKM. For the CDR3, the DNA is TGTGCCAGCAGTGACGTAGGGCTAGCGGCCTACGAGCAGTACTTC. This sequence encodes CASSDVGLAAYEQYF.